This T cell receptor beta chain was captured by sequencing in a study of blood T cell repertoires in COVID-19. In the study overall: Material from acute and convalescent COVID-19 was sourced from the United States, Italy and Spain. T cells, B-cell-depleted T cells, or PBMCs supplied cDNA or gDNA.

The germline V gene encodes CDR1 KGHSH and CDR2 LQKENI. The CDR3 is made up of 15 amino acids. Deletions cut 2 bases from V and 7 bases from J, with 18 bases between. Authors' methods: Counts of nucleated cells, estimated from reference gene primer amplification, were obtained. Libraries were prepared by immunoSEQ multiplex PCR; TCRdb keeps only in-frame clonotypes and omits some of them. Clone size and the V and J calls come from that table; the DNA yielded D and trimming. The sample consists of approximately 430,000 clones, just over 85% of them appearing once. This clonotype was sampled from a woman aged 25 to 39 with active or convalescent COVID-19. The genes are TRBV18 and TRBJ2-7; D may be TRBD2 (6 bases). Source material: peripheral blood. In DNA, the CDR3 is TGTGCCAGCTCACCATCTGAGGGACTCCGTAGTGAGCAGTACTTC. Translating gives CASSPSEGLRSEQYF.